A single sample is the source of the 9 T cell receptor beta chains below, sequenced in a study of response to subunit inactivated influenza vaccine. TCRdb re-called the RT-PCR reads with MiXCR, one entry per CDR3 protein. In the table there are 550,000 to 600,000 distinct CDR3 sequences, around 11% of which are singletons. Sequencing was performed on PBMCs from blood, taken on the day of vaccination. These receptors were obtained from a man over 45 who received an inactivated influenza vaccine.

Many counts were recorded for this clonotype. The chain links TRBV29-1 to TRBJ2-5; 7 nucleotides agree with TRBD2. The germline V gene has CDR1 SQVTM and CDR2 ANQGSEA. With V trimmed by 4 bases and J by 3 bases, 8 bases remained unmatched. This CDR3 has 14 amino acids. The CDR3 is CSVASAGLKETQYF. DNA of the CDR3: TGCAGCGTTGCGTCAGCGGGGCTCAAAGAGACCCAGTACTTC.

This clonotype has more than one count but fewer than ten. The chain has TRBV12-3 or TRBV12-4 and TRBJ1-1, with TRBD1 matching over 7 bases. V shed 5 bases and J 5 bases; nucleotides not matched to a gene: 5. This CDR3 region has 13 residues. The CDR3 DNA reads TGTGCCAGCAGTACGACAGGGTTTACTGAAGCTTTCTTT. It specifies CASSTTGFTEAFF.

V gene TRBV6-2 or TRBV6-3 combines with J gene TRBJ2-7; 7 nucleotides align to TRBD1. CDR1 is MNHEY, CDR2 SVGEGT, per germline. Trimming cost V 4 bases and J 2 bases; bases outside gene matches: 2. The CDR3 is 13 amino acids. The CDR3 sequence: CASSWGQPYEQYF. CDR3 nucleotides: TGTGCCAGCAGTTGGGGACAGCCCTACGAGCAGTACTTC.

This clonotype was picked up many times. The rearrangement uses TRBV9 and TRBJ2-1, with TRBD2 identical over 13 bases. Germline CDR1 SGDLS, CDR2 YYNGEE. V was clipped by 2 bases and J by 7 bases; unmatched bases: 6. CDR3 size: 16 residues. DNA for the CDR3: TGTGCCAGCAGCGTTCAACGGACTAGCGGGAGAAATGAGCAGTTCTTC. Translating gives CASSVQRTSGRNEQFF.

CDR3 sequence (DNA): TGTGCCAGTAGTATAATACGGCTAGCTGTTAGCTCTGGGGCCAACGTCCTGACTTTC. Amino acid sequence: CASSIIRLAVSSGANVLTF. This rearrangement joins TRBV19 to TRBJ2-6, with D maybe TRBD2 (5 bases). The CDR3 loop spans 19 amino acids. Per germline, CDR1 LNHDA and CDR2 SQIVND (reference sequence). V lost 2 bases and J 0 bases, leaving 17 bases between the germline ends.

The sample holds a few counts of this clonotype. This chain joins TRBV6-5 and TRBJ2-1; tentatively, D is TRBD1 (6 bases). Per germline, CDR1 MNHEY and CDR2 SVGAGI. The CDR3 covers 16 residues. Trimming pared 0 bases from V and 6 bases from J, leaving 15 bases between. CDR3 protein: CASSYSLQGWGNEQFF. The CDR3, as DNA: TGTGCCAGCAGTTACTCGTTGCAGGGGTGGGGCAATGAGCAGTTCTTC.

The gene calls are TRBV5-1 and TRBJ2-1; 9 bases line up with TRBD2. The ends lost 5 bases at V and 0 bases at J; junction bases unmatched: 3. Looked up from germline, CDR1 is SGHRS and CDR2 is YFSETQ. This CDR3 comprises 15 residues. Written as DNA, the CDR3 is TGCGCCAGCAGGCCAGCGGGAGGCTCCTACAATGAGCAGTTCTTC. Translation: CASRPAGGSYNEQFF.

The J gene is TRBJ2-5, the V gene TRBV29-1, with TRBD2 identical over 9 bases. The V gene end was trimmed by 2 bases and the J gene end by 5 bases; junction bases not matched to a gene: 3. This CDR3 has 13 amino acids. Germline V gene data show CDR1 as SQVTM and CDR2 as ANQGSEA. The CDR3 reads CSVESGGLETQYF. The CDR3, as DNA: TGCAGCGTTGAAAGCGGGGGGCTTGAGACCCAGTACTTC.

This chain joins TRBV7-6 and TRBJ2-2; the match to TRBD1 covers 12 bases. The CDR3 contains 16 residues. With V trimmed by 1 base and J by 6 bases, 3 bases remained unmatched. The V gene's germline CDR1 is SGHVS and CDR2 FNYEAQ. The DNA for the CDR3 is TGTGCCAGCAGCTTAGGGGACAGGGGGCATCCCGGGGAGCTGTTTTTT. Translating gives CASSLGDRGHPGELFF.